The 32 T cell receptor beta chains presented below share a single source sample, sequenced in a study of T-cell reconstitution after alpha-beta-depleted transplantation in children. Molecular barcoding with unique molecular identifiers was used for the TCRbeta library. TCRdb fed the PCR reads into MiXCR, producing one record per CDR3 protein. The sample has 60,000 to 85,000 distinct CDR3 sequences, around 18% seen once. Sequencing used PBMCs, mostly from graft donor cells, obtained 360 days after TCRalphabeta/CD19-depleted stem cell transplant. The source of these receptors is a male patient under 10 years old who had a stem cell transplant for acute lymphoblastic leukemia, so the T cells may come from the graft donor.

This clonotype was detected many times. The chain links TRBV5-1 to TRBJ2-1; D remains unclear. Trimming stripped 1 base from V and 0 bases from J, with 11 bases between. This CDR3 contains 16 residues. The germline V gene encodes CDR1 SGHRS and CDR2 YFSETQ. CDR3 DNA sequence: TGCGCCAGCAGCTTGAGGGCGCCATTCTCCTACAATGAGCAGTTCTTC. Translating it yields CASSLRAPFSYNEQFF.

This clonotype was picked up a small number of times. The CDR3 here is CAISERLANQETQYF. The CDR3 region has the DNA TGTGCCATCAGTGAAAGGCTAGCGAACCAAGAGACCCAGTACTTC. The V gene is TRBV10-3, the J gene TRBJ2-5, with D maybe TRBD2 (6 bases). The CDR3 has 15 residues. The V end was cut by 3 bases, the J end by 0 bases, with 11 bases between. Germline V gene sequence: CDR1 ENHRY, CDR2 SYGVKD.

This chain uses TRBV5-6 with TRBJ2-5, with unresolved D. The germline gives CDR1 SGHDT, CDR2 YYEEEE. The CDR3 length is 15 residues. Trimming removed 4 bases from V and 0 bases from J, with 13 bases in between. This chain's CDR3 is CASSDFSRNQETQYF. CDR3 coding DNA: TGTGCCAGCAGCGATTTTAGCAGAAACCAAGAGACCCAGTACTTC.

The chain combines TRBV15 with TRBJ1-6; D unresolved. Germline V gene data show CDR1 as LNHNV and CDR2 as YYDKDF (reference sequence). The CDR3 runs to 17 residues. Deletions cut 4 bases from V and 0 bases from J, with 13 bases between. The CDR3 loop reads CATSNHFVGSYNSPLHF. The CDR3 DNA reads TGTGCCACCAGCAACCATTTTGTCGGCTCCTATAATTCACCCCTCCACTTT.

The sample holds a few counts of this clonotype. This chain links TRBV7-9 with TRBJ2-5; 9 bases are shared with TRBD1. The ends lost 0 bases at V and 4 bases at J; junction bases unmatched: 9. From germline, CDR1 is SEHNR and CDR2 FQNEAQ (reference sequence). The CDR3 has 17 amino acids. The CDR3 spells CASSLAVTRDRVETQYF. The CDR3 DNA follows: TGTGCCAGCAGCTTAGCCGTCACCCGGGACAGGGTAGAGACCCAGTACTTC.

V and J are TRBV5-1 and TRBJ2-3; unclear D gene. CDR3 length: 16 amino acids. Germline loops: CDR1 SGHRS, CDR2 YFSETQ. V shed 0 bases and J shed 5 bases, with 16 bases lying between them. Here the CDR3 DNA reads TGCGCCAGCAGCTTGGAACGCAACCTAAGAGTAGATACGCAGTATTTT. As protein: CASSLERNLRVDTQYF.

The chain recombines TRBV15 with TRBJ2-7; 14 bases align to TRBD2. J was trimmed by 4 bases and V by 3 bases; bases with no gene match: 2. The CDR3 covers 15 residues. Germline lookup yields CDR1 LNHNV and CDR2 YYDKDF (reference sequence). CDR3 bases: TGTGCCACCAGCAGGGGACTAGCGGGGGCTTACGAGCAGTACTTC. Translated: CATSRGLAGAYEQYF.

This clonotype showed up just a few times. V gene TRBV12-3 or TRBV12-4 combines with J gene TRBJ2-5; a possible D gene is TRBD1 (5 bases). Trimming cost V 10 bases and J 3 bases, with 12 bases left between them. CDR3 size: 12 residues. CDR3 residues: CATKGLEETQYF. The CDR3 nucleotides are TGTGCCACTAAGGGGCTAGAAGAGACCCAGTACTTC.

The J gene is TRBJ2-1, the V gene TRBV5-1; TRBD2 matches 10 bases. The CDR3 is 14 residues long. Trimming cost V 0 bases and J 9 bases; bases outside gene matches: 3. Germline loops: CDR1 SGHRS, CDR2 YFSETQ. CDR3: CASSLGLAGSEQFF. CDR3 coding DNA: TGCGCCAGCAGCTTGGGACTAGCGGGCTCTGAGCAGTTCTTC. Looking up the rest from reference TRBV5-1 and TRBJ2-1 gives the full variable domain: KAGVTQTPRYLIKTRGQQVTLSCSPISGHRSVSWYQQTPGQGLQFLFEYFSETQRNKGNFPGRFSGRQFSNSRSEMNVSTLELGDSALYLCASSLGLAGSEQFFGPGTRLTVL.

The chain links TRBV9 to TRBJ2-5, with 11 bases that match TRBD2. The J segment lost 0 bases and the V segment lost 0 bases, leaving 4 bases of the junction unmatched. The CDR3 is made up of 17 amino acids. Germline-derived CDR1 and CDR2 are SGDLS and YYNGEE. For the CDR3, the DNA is TGTGCCAGCAGCGTAGCCCTAGCGGGAGGATACCAAGAGACCCAGTACTTC. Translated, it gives CASSVALAGGYQETQYF. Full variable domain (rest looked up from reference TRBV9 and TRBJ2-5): DSGVTQTPKHLITATGQRVTLRCSPRSGDLSVYWYQQSLDQGLQFLIQYYNGEERAKGNILERFSAQQFPDLHSELNLSSLELGDSALYFCASSVALAGGYQETQYFGPGTRLLVL.

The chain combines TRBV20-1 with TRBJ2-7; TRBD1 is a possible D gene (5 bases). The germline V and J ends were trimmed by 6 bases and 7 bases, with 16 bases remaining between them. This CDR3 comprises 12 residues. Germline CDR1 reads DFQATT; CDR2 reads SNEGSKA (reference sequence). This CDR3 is CSAATGVREQYF. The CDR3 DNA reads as TGCAGTGCGGCCACAGGAGTACGGGAGCAGTACTTC.

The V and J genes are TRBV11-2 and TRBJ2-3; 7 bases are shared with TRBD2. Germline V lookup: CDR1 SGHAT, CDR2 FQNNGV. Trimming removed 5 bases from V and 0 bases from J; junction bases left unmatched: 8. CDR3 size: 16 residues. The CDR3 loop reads CASSPRTRLSTDTQYF. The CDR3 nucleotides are TGTGCCAGCAGCCCCCGGACTAGACTAAGCACAGATACGCAGTATTTT.

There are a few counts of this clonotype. The CDR3 region is CASSLVGSGVETQYF. DNA of the CDR3: TGCGCCAGCAGCTTGGTCGGGTCAGGAGTGGAGACCCAGTACTTC. The chain combines TRBV5-1 with TRBJ2-5, with D hard to call. Trimming removed 0 bases from V and 5 bases from J, with 14 bases in between. Germline CDR1 is SGHRS and CDR2 is YFSETQ. The CDR3 is 15 residues long.

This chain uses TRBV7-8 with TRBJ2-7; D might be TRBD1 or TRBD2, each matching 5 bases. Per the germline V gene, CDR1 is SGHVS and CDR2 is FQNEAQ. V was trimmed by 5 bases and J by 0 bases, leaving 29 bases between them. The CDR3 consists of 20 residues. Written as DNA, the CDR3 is TGTGCCAGCAGCACTCCCGGGTGGGGCCGGGGCACCATATCCTCCTACGAGCAGTACTTC. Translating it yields CASSTPGWGRGTISSYEQYF.

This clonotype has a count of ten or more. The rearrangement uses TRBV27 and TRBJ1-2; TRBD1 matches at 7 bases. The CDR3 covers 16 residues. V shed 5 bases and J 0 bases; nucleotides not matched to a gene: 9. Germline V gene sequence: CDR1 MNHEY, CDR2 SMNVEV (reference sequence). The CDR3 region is CASSPGQKTANYGYTF. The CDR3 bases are TGTGCCAGCAGTCCGGGACAGAAAACAGCTAACTATGGCTACACCTTC.

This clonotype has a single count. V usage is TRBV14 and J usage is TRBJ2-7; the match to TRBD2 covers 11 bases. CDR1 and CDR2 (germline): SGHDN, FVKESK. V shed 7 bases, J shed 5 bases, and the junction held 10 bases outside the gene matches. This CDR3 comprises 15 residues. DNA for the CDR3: TGTGCCAGCAACACTAGCGGGAGCATGGGGAACGAGCAGTACTTC. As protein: CASNTSGSMGNEQYF.

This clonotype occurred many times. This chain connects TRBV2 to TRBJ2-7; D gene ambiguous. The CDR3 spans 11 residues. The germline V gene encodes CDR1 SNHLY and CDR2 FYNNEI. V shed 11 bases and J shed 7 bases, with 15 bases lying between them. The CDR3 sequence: CAVGRLGEQYF. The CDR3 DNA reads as TGTGCCGTAGGCCGCCTCGGAGAGCAGTACTTC.

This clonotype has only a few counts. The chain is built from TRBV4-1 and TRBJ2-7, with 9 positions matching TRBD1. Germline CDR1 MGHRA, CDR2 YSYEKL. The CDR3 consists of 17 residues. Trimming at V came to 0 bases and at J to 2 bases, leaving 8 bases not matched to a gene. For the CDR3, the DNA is TGCGCCAGCAGCCAAGACCTACCCGGGACAGGGCCCTACGAGCAGTACTTC. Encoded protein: CASSQDLPGTGPYEQYF.

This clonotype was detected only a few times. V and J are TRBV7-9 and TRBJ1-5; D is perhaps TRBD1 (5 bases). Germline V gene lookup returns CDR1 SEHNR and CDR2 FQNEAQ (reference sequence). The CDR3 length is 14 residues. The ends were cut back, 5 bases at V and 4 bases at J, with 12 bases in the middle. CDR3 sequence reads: CASSRWGLNQPQHF. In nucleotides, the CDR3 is TGTGCCAGCAGCCGTTGGGGACTTAATCAGCCCCAGCATTTT.

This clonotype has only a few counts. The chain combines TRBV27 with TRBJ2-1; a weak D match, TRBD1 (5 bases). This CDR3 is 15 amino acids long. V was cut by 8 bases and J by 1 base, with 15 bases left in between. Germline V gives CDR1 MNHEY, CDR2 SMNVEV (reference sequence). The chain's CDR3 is CASDVQGRSYNEQFF. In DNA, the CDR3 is TGTGCCAGCGACGTCCAGGGAAGGTCCTACAATGAGCAGTTCTTC.

CDR3 loop: CSARDLASGAYEQYF. CDR3 in DNA: TGCAGTGCTAGAGATCTCGCTAGCGGAGCCTACGAGCAGTACTTC. The J gene is TRBJ2-7, the V gene TRBV20-1; 7 nucleotides line up with TRBD2. This CDR3 is 15 amino acids long. With V trimmed by 0 bases and J by 2 bases, 7 bases remained unmatched. Germline V lookup: CDR1 DFQATT, CDR2 SNEGSKA (reference sequence).

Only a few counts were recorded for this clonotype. CDR3 protein: CASSQPQTSGRRFTQYF. CDR3 coding DNA: TGCGCCAGCAGCCAACCCCAGACTAGCGGGAGGAGGTTTACGCAGTATTTT. The chain uses TRBV4-1 and TRBJ2-3, with 13 bases identical to TRBD2. This CDR3 is built from 17 residues. From germline, CDR1 is MGHRA and CDR2 YSYEKL. After removal of 2 bases from V and 8 bases from J, the junction contained 10 bases not matched to a gene.

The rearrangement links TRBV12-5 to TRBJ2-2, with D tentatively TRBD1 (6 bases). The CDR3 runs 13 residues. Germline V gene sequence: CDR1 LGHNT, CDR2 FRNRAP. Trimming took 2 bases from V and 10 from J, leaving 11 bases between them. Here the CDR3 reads CASGLLSGVELFF. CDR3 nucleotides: TGTGCTAGTGGTTTGCTATCAGGGGTGGAGCTGTTTTTT. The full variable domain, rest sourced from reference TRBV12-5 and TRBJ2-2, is DARVTQTPRHKVTEMGQEVTMRCQPILGHNTVFWYRQTMMQGLELLAYFRNRAPLDDSGMPKDRFSAEMPDATLATLKIQPSEPRDSAVYFCASGLLSGVELFFGEGSRLTVL.

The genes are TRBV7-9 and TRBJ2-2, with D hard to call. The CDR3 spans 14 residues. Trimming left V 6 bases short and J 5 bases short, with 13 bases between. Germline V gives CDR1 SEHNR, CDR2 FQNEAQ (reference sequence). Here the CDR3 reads CASSPDIPTGELFF. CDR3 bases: TGTGCCAGCAGTCCCGACATACCAACCGGGGAGCTGTTTTTT.

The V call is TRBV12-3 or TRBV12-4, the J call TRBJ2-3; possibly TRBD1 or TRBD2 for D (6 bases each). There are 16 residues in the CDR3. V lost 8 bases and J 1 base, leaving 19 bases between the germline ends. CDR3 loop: CASGQRRERGTDTQYF. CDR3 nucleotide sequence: TGTGCCAGCGGACAGCGGAGGGAGAGGGGCACAGATACGCAGTATTTT.

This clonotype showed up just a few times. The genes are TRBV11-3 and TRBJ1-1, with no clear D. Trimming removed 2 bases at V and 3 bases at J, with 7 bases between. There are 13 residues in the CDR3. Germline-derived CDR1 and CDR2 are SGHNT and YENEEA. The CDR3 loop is CASSLMWDTEAFF. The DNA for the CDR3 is TGTGCCAGCAGCTTAATGTGGGACACTGAAGCTTTCTTT.

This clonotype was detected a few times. The chain's CDR3 is CASSLGDGRTQYF. CDR3 in DNA: TGTGCCAGCAGCTTGGGAGATGGAAGGACCCAGTACTTC. The chain uses TRBV7-6 and TRBJ2-5, with D tentatively TRBD2 (5 bases). The V end lost 3 bases, the J end lost 7 bases, and 12 bases lay between the germline ends. Germline V gives CDR1 SGHVS, CDR2 FNYEAQ. This CDR3 has 13 residues.

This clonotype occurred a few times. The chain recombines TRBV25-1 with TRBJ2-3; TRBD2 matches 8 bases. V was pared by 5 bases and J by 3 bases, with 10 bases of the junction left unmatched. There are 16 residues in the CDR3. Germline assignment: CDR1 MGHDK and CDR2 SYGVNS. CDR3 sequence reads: CASSRAAGVGTDTQYF. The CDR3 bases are TGTGCCAGCAGTAGGGCAGCGGGAGTAGGAACAGATACGCAGTATTTT. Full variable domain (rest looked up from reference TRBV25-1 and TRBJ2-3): EADIYQTPRYLVIGTGKKITLECSQTMGHDKMYWYQQDPGMELHLIHYSYGVNSTEKGDLSSESTVSRIRTEHFPLTLESARPSHTSQYLCASSRAAGVGTDTQYFGPGTRLTVL.

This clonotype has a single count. The CDR3 here is CASSYSPRGRGEQFF. Written as DNA, the CDR3 is TGTGCCAGCAGTTACTCTCCTAGGGGACGAGGGGAGCAGTTCTTC. This chain connects TRBV6-5 to TRBJ2-1; the D call may be TRBD1 or TRBD2 (5 bases each). The CDR3 spans 15 residues. Germline V lookup: CDR1 MNHEY, CDR2 SVGAGI. Trimming pared 0 bases from V and 10 bases from J, leaving 16 bases between.

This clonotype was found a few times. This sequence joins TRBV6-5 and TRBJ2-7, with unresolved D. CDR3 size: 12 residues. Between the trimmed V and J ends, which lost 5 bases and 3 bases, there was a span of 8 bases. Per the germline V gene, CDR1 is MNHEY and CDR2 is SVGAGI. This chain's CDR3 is CASSDVYYEQYF. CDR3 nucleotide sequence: TGTGCCAGCAGTGACGTGTACTACGAGCAGTACTTC.

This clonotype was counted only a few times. This chain's CDR3 is CASRTQGGSNQPQHF. The CDR3 DNA sequence: TGTGCCAGCAGGACACAGGGAGGAAGCAATCAGCCCCAGCATTTT. This chain connects TRBV6-1 to TRBJ1-5; a possible D gene is TRBD1 (6 bases). Germline-derived CDR1 and CDR2 are MNHNS and SASEGT. This CDR3 has 15 amino acids. The V end lost 6 bases, the J end lost 1 base, and 13 bases lay between the germline ends.

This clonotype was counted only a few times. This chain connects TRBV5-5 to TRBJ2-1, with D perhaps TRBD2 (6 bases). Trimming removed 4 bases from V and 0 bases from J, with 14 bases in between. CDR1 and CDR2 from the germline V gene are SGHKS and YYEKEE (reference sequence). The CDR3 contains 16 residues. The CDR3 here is CASSPSGPSSYNEQFF. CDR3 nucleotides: TGTGCCAGCAGCCCAAGCGGGCCTAGCTCCTACAATGAGCAGTTCTTC.